Shown below are 27 T cell receptor beta chains from a single sample sequenced in a study of cytomegalovirus exposure and HLA in healthy donors. PCR employed 60 Vbeta and 13 Jbeta primers. Method: immunoSEQ multiplex PCR; TCRdb's copy keeps in-frame clones and lacks some. The data show a few hundred thousand clones, about 90% seen once. The material sequenced was PBMCs. Receptors originate from a girl aged 2-10 years in good health and CMV-seronegative.

The chain has TRBV2 and TRBJ2-3; TRBD2 aligns across 8 bases. Looked up from germline, CDR1 is SNHLY and CDR2 is FYNNEI. The CDR3 contains 14 residues. Trimming cost V 6 bases and J 1 base; bases outside gene matches: 3. CDR3 sequence reads: CASRSGGGTDTQYF. The CDR3 DNA is TGTGCCAGCAGGTCGGGGGGGGGCACAGATACGCAGTATTTT.

V is TRBV30 and J is TRBJ1-6; D remains unclear. The CDR3 is 16 residues long. Germline V gene sequence: CDR1 GTSNPN, CDR2 SVGIG (reference sequence). V shed 5 bases and J shed 0 bases, with 14 bases lying between them. The CDR3 here is CAWETKTLSYNSPLHF. The CDR3 DNA follows: TGTGCCTGGGAGACTAAGACACTCTCCTATAATTCACCCCTCCACTTT.

The chain joins TRBV10-3 to TRBJ1-1; 10 nucleotides align to TRBD1. V was clipped by 2 bases and J by 5 bases; unmatched bases: 2. The CDR3 has 14 residues. CDR1 ENHRY and CDR2 SYGVKD come from the germline V gene. CDR3 loop: CAISEDRGQTEAFF. The CDR3 bases are TGTGCCATCAGTGAGGACAGGGGGCAAACTGAAGCTTTCTTT.

The chain has TRBV6-1 and TRBJ2-7; 11 nucleotides agree with TRBD2. The junction had 2 bases not matched to a gene; V was cut back by 4 bases and J by 0 bases. The CDR3 is 15 residues long. Germline CDR1 reads MNHNS; CDR2 reads SASEGT. The CDR3 sequence is CASSAGLAVSYEQYF. The CDR3 DNA follows: TGTGCCAGCAGTGCGGGACTAGCGGTCTCCTACGAGCAGTACTTC.

The CDR3 region has the DNA TGTGCCAGCAGCTTAGAAGGCGGGTTGGGCCCCGGGGAGCTGTTTTTT. It yields the protein CASSLEGGLGPGELFF. The genes are TRBV7-9 and TRBJ2-2; D may be TRBD2 (5 bases). The CDR3 contains 16 residues. V lost 1 base and J lost 6, with 15 bases in between. Germline CDR1 reads SEHNR; CDR2 reads FQNEAQ (reference sequence).

This rearrangement joins TRBV11-2 to TRBJ2-7; D possibly corresponds to TRBD1 (8 bases). With 5 bases removed from V and 6 bases from J, the gap between germline ends came to 17 bases. This CDR3 is 14 amino acids long. Germline values: CDR1 SGHAT, CDR2 FQNNGV. CDR3 loop: CASSGDRWEGEQYF. DNA of the CDR3: TGTGCCAGCAGCGGGGACAGGTGGGAGGGCGAGCAGTACTTC.

This sequence joins TRBV2 and TRBJ1-1; 7 bases line up with TRBD1. Germline CDR1 SNHLY, CDR2 FYNNEI. The CDR3 has 16 amino acids. After removal of 8 bases from V and 0 bases from J, the junction contained 12 bases not matched to a gene. For the CDR3, the DNA is TGTGCCAGCCGGCGAAGGCAGGGGGTGATGAACACTGAAGCTTTCTTT. This translates into CASRRRQGVMNTEAFF.

This CDR3 is CASVGYGGDEQFF. The CDR3 DNA follows: TGCGCCAGCGTAGGGTACGGAGGGGATGAGCAGTTCTTC. The rearrangement uses TRBV10-2 and TRBJ2-1; TRBD2 is a possible D gene (6 bases). Germline loops: CDR1 WSHSY, CDR2 SAAADI. V was pared by 8 bases and J by 8 bases, with 16 bases between. This CDR3 is built from 13 residues.

The chain links TRBV7-9 to TRBJ1-6; possible D gene TRBD1, 6 bases. Germline V gene lookup returns CDR1 SEHNR and CDR2 FQNEAQ (reference sequence). CDR3 length: 14 residues. The V and J ends lost 10 bases and 6 bases respectively, with 16 bases between them. This CDR3 is CATDSGQTNSPLHF. The CDR3 region has the DNA TGTGCCACAGATTCGGGACAAACTAATTCACCCCTCCACTTT.

The J gene is TRBJ2-3, the V gene TRBV6-1; no definite D call. CDR3 size: 15 residues. Germline-derived CDR1 and CDR2 are MNHNS and SASEGT. V gave up 2 bases and J gave up 6 bases, with 15 bases separating them. The CDR3 DNA follows: TGTGCCAGCAGTGAAAGTTGGGCCTTTGGGGATACGCAGTATTTT. Translated, it gives CASSESWAFGDTQYF.

The chain has TRBV7-2 and TRBJ2-1; TRBD2 matches 8 bases. The germline V gene has CDR1 SGHTA and CDR2 FQGNSA. Unmatched junction bases numbered 4, after V lost 3 bases and J lost 6 bases. CDR3 size: 14 residues. DNA of the CDR3: TGTGCCAGCAGCTTCCAGGGACTAGTCAATGAGCAGTTCTTC. Translation: CASSFQGLVNEQFF. The full variable domain, its missing parts supplied by reference TRBV7-2 and TRBJ2-1, is GAGVSQSPSNKVTEKGKDVELRCDPISGHTALYWYRQSLGQGLEFLIYFQGNSAPDKSGLPSDRFSAERTGGSVSTLTIQRTQQEDSAVYLCASSFQGLVNEQFFGPGTRLTVL.

The chain couples TRBV28 to TRBJ1-2; 8 nucleotides align to TRBD1. The CDR3 extends over 11 amino acids. Germline CDR1 and CDR2: MDHEN and SYDVKM. J gave up 6 bases and V 6 bases, and 0 bases lay outside the gene matches. The CDR3 DNA is TGTGCCAGCAGACAGGGGGATGGCTACACCTTC. It specifies CASRQGDGYTF.

The chain employs TRBV30 and TRBJ2-3; the match to TRBD2 covers 8 bases. Germline V gives CDR1 GTSNPN, CDR2 SVGIG (reference sequence). This CDR3 comprises 15 residues. J gave up 4 bases and V 0 bases, and 6 bases lay outside the gene matches. CDR3 protein: CAWSVGTREPDTQYF. CDR3 nucleotide sequence: TGTGCCTGGAGTGTGGGGACTAGAGAACCAGATACGCAGTATTTT.

The rearrangement uses TRBV11-3 and TRBJ2-1; 10 bases match TRBD2. CDR3 length equals 16 residues. With V trimmed by 3 bases and J by 4 bases, 6 bases remained unmatched. The germline CDR1 and CDR2 sequences are SGHNT and YENEEA. The CDR3 bases are TGTGCCAGCAGCTTCGTAGCGGGGGGCCGTTACAATGAGCAGTTCTTC. Translation gives CASSFVAGGRYNEQFF.

The rearrangement links TRBV30 to TRBJ2-1, with a weak D call TRBD2 (5 bases). The CDR3 runs 14 residues. Trimming shortened V by 0 bases and J by 4 bases, and 10 bases separated the two germline ends. Germline V gene data show CDR1 as GTSNPN and CDR2 as SVGIG (reference sequence). The CDR3 sequence: CAWSVRGRYNEQFF. The DNA for the CDR3 is TGTGCCTGGAGTGTACGGGGAAGATACAATGAGCAGTTCTTC. Using reference TRBV30 and TRBJ2-1 for the parts outside the CDR3, the full variable domain is SQTIHQWPATLVQPVGSPLSLECTVEGTSNPNLYWYRQAAGRGLQLLFYSVGIGQISSEVPQNLSASRPQDRQFILSSKKLLLSDSGFYLCAWSVRGRYNEQFFGPGTRLTVL.

This rearrangement joins TRBV30 to TRBJ1-6; D unresolved. CDR3 size: 13 residues. Trimming took 2 bases from V and 4 from J, leaving 6 bases between them. Germline CDR1 is GTSNPN and CDR2 is SVGIG (reference sequence). The CDR3 is CAWSPQYNSPLHF. Here the CDR3 DNA reads TGTGCCTGGAGTCCCCAGTATAATTCACCCCTCCACTTT.

The chain uses TRBV27 and TRBJ1-4; D call uncertain. The CDR3 covers 15 residues. Germline lookup yields CDR1 MNHEY and CDR2 SMNVEV (reference sequence). V was trimmed by 2 bases and J by 4 bases, leaving 11 bases between them. The CDR3 loop reads CASSLGGSSNEKLFF. The CDR3 region has the DNA TGTGCCAGCAGTTTAGGTGGTAGTAGTAATGAAAAACTGTTTTTT.

The chain carries TRBV5-6 and TRBJ1-1, with D possibly TRBD1 on 5 matching bases. This CDR3 comprises 13 residues. Germline V lookup: CDR1 SGHDT, CDR2 YYEEEE. V was shortened by 4 bases and J by 3 bases, with 10 bases between the two germline ends. The CDR3 protein is CASSGAVYTEAFF. CDR3 DNA: TGTGCCAGCAGCGGGGCGGTGTACACTGAAGCTTTCTTT.

This clone was counted only a few times. The V gene is TRBV2, the J gene TRBJ2-7; maybe TRBD2 (5 bases). V lost 2 bases and J 4 bases, leaving 9 bases between the germline ends. This CDR3 has 13 residues. Per the germline V gene, CDR1 is SNHLY and CDR2 is FYNNEI. CDR3 in DNA: TGTGCCAGCAGTGAATCCGGGGTGTACGAGCAGTACTTC. Translating gives CASSESGVYEQYF.

The chain recombines TRBV19 with TRBJ2-7, with 10 bases lining up with TRBD1. Germline CDR1 and CDR2: LNHDA and SQIVND (reference sequence). V lost 3 bases to trimming and J lost 3 bases; unmatched junction nucleotides: 8. This CDR3 contains 16 residues. The CDR3 sequence: CASSMGPGTGDYEQYF. DNA for the CDR3: TGTGCCAGTAGTATGGGGCCCGGGACAGGGGACTACGAGCAGTACTTC.

The chain recombines TRBV6-5 with TRBJ2-3; 7 bases align to TRBD2. This CDR3 has 16 amino acids. The V segment lost 2 bases and the J segment 4 bases; nucleotides outside the gene matches: 9. Per the germline V gene, CDR1 is MNHEY and CDR2 is SVGAGI. In DNA, the CDR3 is TGTGCCAGCAGTTACCCCATAGCGGGTTCTCCAGATACGCAGTATTTT. This codes for CASSYPIAGSPDTQYF.

The chain carries TRBV5-8 and TRBJ1-1, with 7 bases that match TRBD1. CDR3 length equals 13 residues. V trimming: 5 bases; J trimming: 7 bases; junction bases outside the gene matches: 8. In germline, CDR1 is SGHTS, CDR2 YDEGEE. DNA of the CDR3: TGTGCCAGCAGAATGACAGGGCTGGATGAAGCTTTCTTT. Amino acid sequence: CASRMTGLDEAFF.

The V and J genes are TRBV2 and TRBJ1-2; no reliable D call. Trimming stripped 3 bases from V and 8 bases from J, with 16 bases between. Germline lookup yields CDR1 SNHLY and CDR2 FYNNEI. This CDR3 has 14 amino acids. The CDR3 sequence: CASSDSGRDGGYTF. The DNA of the CDR3 is TGTGCCAGCAGTGACTCGGGTCGGGATGGGGGCTACACCTTC.

J is TRBJ2-2 and V is TRBV27; a weak D match, TRBD1 (7 bases). The CDR3 has 14 amino acids. V lost 6 bases and J lost 9, with 17 bases in between. CDR1 is MNHEY, CDR2 SMNVEV, per germline (reference sequence). The CDR3, as DNA: TGTGCCAGCAGGGAGGGGGCGGGGAGGCGGGAGCTGTTTTTT. Translating it yields CASREGAGRRELFF.

The chain employs TRBV5-6 and TRBJ2-3; 7 bases align to TRBD1. The CDR3 length is 17 residues. Per the germline V gene, CDR1 is SGHDT and CDR2 is YYEEEE. V dropped 4 bases and J dropped 5; count of bases not matched to a gene: 16. CDR3: CASSPRQGSSLVDTQYF. In DNA form, the CDR3 reads TGTGCCAGCAGCCCCAGACAGGGTTCTAGTTTAGTAGATACGCAGTATTTT.

This clone came up a few times. The chain employs TRBV6-1 and TRBJ1-4, with a possible D match to TRBD1 (5 bases). CDR1 and CDR2 from the germline V gene are MNHNS and SASEGT. The CDR3 is made up of 15 amino acids. The V end lost 7 bases, the J end lost 5 bases, and 17 bases lay between the germline ends. CDR3 in DNA: TGTGCCAGCAAGGAGATCGGGGGTCCGAATGAAAAACTGTTTTTT. Protein product: CASKEIGGPNEKLFF.

As regards this clone: The same CDR3 can be traced to other DNA sequences in this sample. This chain links TRBV7-9 with TRBJ2-1; TRBD2 matches 7 bases. Germline V gene data show CDR1 as SEHNR and CDR2 as FQNEAQ (reference sequence). The J segment lost 5 bases and the V segment lost 6 bases, leaving 7 bases of the junction unmatched. The length of the CDR3 is 14 residues. The CDR3 is CASRPGLPNNEQFF. The CDR3 coding sequence is TGTGCCAGCAGACCGGGACTACCGAACAATGAGCAGTTCTTC. Variable domain in full (rest from reference TRBV7-9 and TRBJ2-1): DTGVSQNPRHKITKRGQNVTFRCDPISEHNRLYWYRQTLGQGPEFLTYFQNEAQLEKSRLLSDRFSAERPKGSFSTLEIQRTEQGDSAMYLCASRPGLPNNEQFFGPGTRLTVL.